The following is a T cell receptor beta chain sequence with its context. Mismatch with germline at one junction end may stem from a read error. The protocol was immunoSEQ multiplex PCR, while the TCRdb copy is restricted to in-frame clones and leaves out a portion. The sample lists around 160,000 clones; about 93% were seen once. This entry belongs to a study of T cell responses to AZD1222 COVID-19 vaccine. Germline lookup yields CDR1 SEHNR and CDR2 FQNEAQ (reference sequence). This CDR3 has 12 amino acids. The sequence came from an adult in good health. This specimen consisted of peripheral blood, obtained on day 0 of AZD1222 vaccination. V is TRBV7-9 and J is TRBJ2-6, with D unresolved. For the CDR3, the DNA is TGTGCCAGCGACTCTTGGGCCAACGTCCTGACTTTC. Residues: CASDSWANVLTF. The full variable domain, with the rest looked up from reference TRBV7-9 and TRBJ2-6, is DTGVSQNPRHKITKRGQNVTFRCDPISEHNRLYWYRQTLGQGPEFLTYFQNEAQLEKSRLLSDRFSAERPKGSFSTLEIQRTEQGDSAMYLCASDSWANVLTFGAGSRLTVL.